The rows below give T cell receptor beta chains drawn from one sample of a study of blood T cell repertoires in COVID-19. Here immunoSEQ multiplex PCR was the method, and the copy in TCRdb shows in-frame clones only, minus some. The repertoire includes under 200,000 clones, approximately 91% of them detected once, and about 0.8% sits in the top ten. Sequencing was performed on PBMCs or T cells enriched from blood (not recorded which). The receptors here all came from a young woman who had recovered from COVID-19. CDR3s leave out the opening cysteine and the closing phenylalanine or tryptophan. The order of the fields is V gene, J gene, D gene, CDR3 protein. A D gene is named only where the DNA matches it firmly.

TRBV30	TRBJ2-2	-	AWSVLSSAGELF
TRBV7-2	TRBJ2-7	TRBD2	ASSSSAGAYEQY
TRBV23-1	TRBJ2-7	-	ASSQSDRTDSGGALEQY
TRBV19	TRBJ2-1	-	ASTLGKEQF
TRBV5-6	TRBJ2-3	TRBD2	ASSWGVLAEGIDTQY
TRBV28	TRBJ2-7	TRBD1	ASSRDRESEQY
TRBV3-1/TRBV3-2	TRBJ1-3	-	ASSQAGHYSGNTIY
TRBV5-1	TRBJ2-1	TRBD2	ASRSGLAEGNEQF
TRBV27	TRBJ2-3	-	ASSLTSWGADTQY
TRBV27	TRBJ2-7	-	ASSRTLTYEQY